This T cell receptor (beta chain) is from a study of metastatic and nonmetastatic thyroid tumors. In this sample, this clone turned up many times. TCRdb re-called clones via MiXCR from the PCR reads. This sample has tens of thousands of clones; 15% to 20% occur once, and the top ten carry approximately 21%. Thyroid surgery took place with no prior treatment in any patient. Input material: blood. The TCR comes from a female donor with papillary thyroid cancer or a benign thyroid nodule (not recorded which). Some clones in this sample may be carry-over from other donors' samples.

The CDR3 region is CASSLNAESSGNTIYF. Here the CDR3 DNA reads TGCGCCAGCAGCTTGAACGCCGAGAGCTCTGGAAACACCATATATTTT. The chain joins TRBV5-1 to TRBJ1-3; D uncertain. CDR1 is SGHRS, CDR2 YFSETQ, per germline. Deletions cut 1 base from V and 0 bases from J, with 11 bases between. The CDR3 runs 16 residues.